The 32 T cell receptor beta chains below all came from one sample that was sequenced in a study of blood T cell repertoires in COVID-19. Profiled with immunoSEQ multiplex PCR; TCRdb holds only in-frame clones, not every one. This sample has roughly 43,000 clones, with 80% to 90% found just once. Sequences were obtained from peripheral blood. The receptor set was obtained from a man between 65 and 85 years old with active COVID-19.

The genes are TRBV5-1 and TRBJ2-2; tentatively, D is TRBD1 (5 bases). CDR1 SGHRS and CDR2 YFSETQ come from the germline V gene. The CDR3 is made up of 16 amino acids. V lost 0 bases and J lost 4, with 13 bases in between. In nucleotides, the CDR3 is TGCGCCAGCAGCTTGGGGACACGACCAGGCACCGGGGAGCTGTTTTTT. Translation gives CASSLGTRPGTGELFF.

This clone was picked up a small number of times. The chain employs TRBV6-5 and TRBJ1-3; 9 bases match TRBD1. The germline V gene encodes CDR1 MNHEY and CDR2 SVGAGI. With 7 bases clipped from V and 2 bases from J, the junction kept 3 bases outside the gene matches. This CDR3 is built from 14 residues. In DNA, the CDR3 is TGTGCCAGCATCCGGGACAGGGCTGGAAACACCATATATTTT. This codes for CASIRDRAGNTIYF.

J is TRBJ2-5 and V is TRBV10-3, with TRBD2 matching over 8 bases. The CDR3 runs 15 residues. J gave up 2 bases and V 8 bases, and 10 bases lay outside the gene matches. In germline, CDR1 is ENHRY, CDR2 SYGVKD. The CDR3 sequence is CAIWDTGGWQETQYF. The CDR3 DNA sequence: TGTGCCATCTGGGATACGGGGGGGTGGCAAGAGACCCAGTACTTC.

The V call is TRBV5-6, the J call TRBJ1-6, with D tentatively TRBD1 (6 bases). The V end was cut by 2 bases, the J end by 7 bases, with 7 bases between. This CDR3 has 13 amino acids. Looked up from germline, CDR1 is SGHDT and CDR2 is YYEEEE. The CDR3 sequence: CASSFDRNSPLHF. DNA for the CDR3: TGTGCCAGCAGCTTTGACAGGAATTCACCCCTCCACTTT.

This clone is a singleton in its sample. The V call is TRBV20-1, the J call TRBJ1-5; a possible D gene is TRBD1 (6 bases). V shed 3 bases and J shed 10 bases, with 10 bases lying between them. The CDR3 is 11 residues long. Looked up from germline, CDR1 is DFQATT and CDR2 is SNEGSKA (reference sequence). CDR3 sequence: CSASRGSPQHF. CDR3 sequence (DNA): TGCAGTGCTAGTAGGGGGTCTCCCCAGCATTTT.

The gene calls are TRBV18 and TRBJ2-7; TRBD1 might be the D (6 bases). Germline lookup yields CDR1 KGHSH and CDR2 LQKENI. The ends were cut back, 6 bases at V and 6 bases at J, with 12 bases in the middle. The CDR3 is made up of 12 amino acids. The CDR3 DNA is TGTGCCAGCTCGCAACAGGGAACCGAGCAGTACTTC. Its protein is CASSQQGTEQYF.

The chain has TRBV6-5 and TRBJ2-7; 7 bases line up with TRBD1. The CDR3 sequence is 13 residues long. Per the germline V gene, CDR1 is MNHEY and CDR2 is SVGAGI. V was clipped by 7 bases and J by 3 bases; unmatched bases: 6. In DNA form, the CDR3 reads TGTGCCAGCACAGGGACAGCAGACTACGAGCAGTACTTC. Amino acid sequence: CASTGTADYEQYF.

The chain uses TRBV7-8 and TRBJ2-7, with a possible D match to TRBD1 (5 bases). V was clipped by 5 bases and J by 3 bases, with 14 bases between them. The CDR3 is made up of 14 amino acids. Germline-derived CDR1 and CDR2 are SGHVS and FQNEAQ. Here the CDR3 reads CASSPDTEHYEQYF. The CDR3 DNA follows: TGTGCCAGCAGCCCGGACACGGAACACTACGAGCAGTACTTC.

The J gene is TRBJ1-2, the V gene TRBV6-6; 7 bases line up with TRBD1. From germline, CDR1 is MNHNY and CDR2 SVGAGI (reference sequence). The V and J ends lost 5 bases and 8 bases, in that order; junction bases with no gene match: 8. The CDR3 length is 13 residues. The CDR3 spells CASSPTGVGGYTF. The CDR3 DNA reads as TGTGCCAGCAGTCCTACAGGGGTGGGAGGCTACACCTTC.

V gene TRBV5-1 combines with J gene TRBJ2-3; possible D gene TRBD1, 5 bases. Per germline, CDR1 SGHRS and CDR2 YFSETQ. The CDR3 is made up of 14 amino acids. V was pared by 4 bases and J by 6 bases, with 15 bases between. CDR3 sequence reads: CASSRDSPRDTQYF. As DNA, the CDR3 is TGCGCCAGCAGCCGTGACAGTCCGCGGGATACGCAGTATTTT. The entire variable domain, with the rest obtained from reference TRBV5-1 and TRBJ2-3, is as follows: KAGVTQTPRYLIKTRGQQVTLSCSPISGHRSVSWYQQTPGQGLQFLFEYFSETQRNKGNFPGRFSGRQFSNSRSEMNVSTLELGDSALYLCASSRDSPRDTQYFGPGTRLTVL.

V is TRBV10-1 and J is TRBJ2-2, with TRBD2 as a possible D gene (6 bases). This CDR3 spans 14 amino acids. Germline V gene lookup returns CDR1 WNHNN and CDR2 SYGVQD (reference sequence). The V gene lost 5 bases and the J gene lost 1 base, with 8 bases spanning the gap. In DNA, the CDR3 is TGCGCCAGCAGTCCGGGACTGAACACCGGGGAGCTGTTTTTT. Translating gives CASSPGLNTGELFF.

The rearrangement links TRBV24-1 to TRBJ1-2, with D hard to call. The CDR3 spans 15 residues. Germline V CDR1 and CDR2: KGHDR, SFDVKD. V shed 6 bases and J shed 5 bases, with 18 bases lying between them. Written as DNA, the CDR3 is TGTGCCACCAGTCAGGAGGGCCGCCTGGGGTATGGCTACACCTTC. As protein: CATSQEGRLGYGYTF.

The CDR3 region has the DNA TGTGCCAGTAGTAATATCCCAGGGGGGAGCACCTACCTGGGGGAGACCCAGTACTTC. This sequence encodes CASSNIPGGSTYLGETQYF. The rearrangement joins TRBV19 to TRBJ2-5, with D tentatively TRBD1 (7 bases). CDR1 is LNHDA and CDR2 is SQIVND in the germline V gene (reference sequence). This CDR3 comprises 19 residues. Trimming cost V 4 bases and J 5 bases, with 29 bases left between them.

This clone was seen once. The chain uses TRBV19 and TRBJ2-1, with 7 bases fitting TRBD2. Per germline, CDR1 LNHDA and CDR2 SQIVND (reference sequence). The length of the CDR3 is 14 residues. V trimming: 5 bases; J trimming: 8 bases; junction bases outside the gene matches: 9. CDR3 sequence: CASSLKRGDHEQFF. In nucleotides, the CDR3 is TGTGCCAGTAGTCTAAAGCGGGGTGATCATGAGCAGTTCTTC.

A note on this clone: Additional DNA sequences in this sample encode the identical CDR3. The chain is built from TRBV4-1 and TRBJ2-7; 7 bases are a match to TRBD1. Germline CDR1 reads MGHRA; CDR2 reads YSYEKL. CDR3 length: 13 residues. Germline trimming cut 4 bases from V and 2 bases from J; bases unmatched to any gene: 2. Written as DNA, the CDR3 is TGCGCCAGCAGCCGACAGGGAACCTACGAGCAGTACTTC. Its translation is CASSRQGTYEQYF.

This chain uses TRBV4-3 with TRBJ1-6, with unresolved D. The CDR3 is 19 amino acids. Germline CDR1 and CDR2: LGHNA and YSLEER. V was shortened by 0 bases and J by 0 bases, with 15 bases between the two germline ends. The CDR3 bases are TGCGCCAGCAGCCAAGAACCCCCCACGGTTGCCTCCTATAATTCACCCCTCCACTTT. As protein: CASSQEPPTVASYNSPLHF.

This chain joins TRBV6-2 or TRBV6-3 and TRBJ2-4; tentative D call: TRBD2 (5 bases). The CDR3 is made up of 15 amino acids. Trimming shortened V by 6 bases and J by 3 bases, and 15 bases separated the two germline ends. CDR1 is MNHEY and CDR2 is SVGEGT in the germline V gene. CDR3 nucleotides: TGTGCCAGCAGCAGCCATCTAGCTGACAAAAACATTCAGTACTTC. Translated: CASSSHLADKNIQYF.

The chain couples TRBV5-8 to TRBJ1-3, with TRBD1 identical over 8 bases. The CDR3 has 17 residues. J lost 1 base, V lost 6 bases, and 12 bases had no gene match. The germline CDR1 and CDR2 sequences are SGHTS and YDEGEE. The CDR3 coding sequence is TGTGCCAGCATCACCACAGGGGGAAGCTTTTCTGGAAACACCATATATTTT. This codes for CASITTGGSFSGNTIYF.

This sequence joins TRBV4-1 and TRBJ1-6; tentative D call: TRBD1 (5 bases). This CDR3 has 15 amino acids. Trimming pared 1 base from V and 9 bases from J, leaving 13 bases between. Germline values: CDR1 MGHRA, CDR2 YSYEKL. The CDR3 region has the DNA TGCGCCAGCAGCCAAGTAGGCAGGGAGGGTTCACCCCTCCACTTT. Its translation: CASSQVGREGSPLHF.

The rearrangement links TRBV11-2 to TRBJ2-1; the match to TRBD2 covers 9 bases. V lost 5 bases, J lost 6 bases, and 2 bases stayed unmatched. This CDR3 spans 13 amino acids. CDR1 is SGHAT and CDR2 is FQNNGV in the germline V gene. The CDR3 is CASSRLAVNEQFF. In DNA form, the CDR3 reads TGTGCCAGCAGCCGACTAGCGGTCAATGAGCAGTTCTTC.

This clone was seen only once. J is TRBJ1-1 and V is TRBV6-2 or TRBV6-3, with D unresolved. There are 13 residues in the CDR3. With 3 bases removed from V and 3 bases from J, the gap between germline ends came to 8 bases. Germline CDR1 reads MNHEY; CDR2 reads SVGEGT. CDR3 coding DNA: TGTGCCAGCAGTTATACGGGATACACTGAAGCTTTCTTT. Translating gives CASSYTGYTEAFF.

The chain links TRBV10-3 to TRBJ2-1; 9 nucleotides match TRBD2. The CDR3 has 13 amino acids. V shed 6 bases and J 7 bases; nucleotides not matched to a gene: 4. Germline V gene sequence: CDR1 ENHRY, CDR2 SYGVKD. CDR3 DNA sequence: TGTGCCATCAGCCGCCTAGCGGGGAATGAGCAGTTCTTC. It translates to CAISRLAGNEQFF.

The chain uses TRBV19 and TRBJ2-5; weak D call: TRBD1 (6 bases). Trimming took off 2 bases at V and 4 bases at J, with 17 bases between the two ends. This CDR3 comprises 16 residues. CDR1 is LNHDA and CDR2 is SQIVND in the germline V gene (reference sequence). The CDR3 reads CASSIRPQGAGETQYF. DNA of the CDR3: TGTGCCAGTAGTATAAGGCCACAGGGTGCGGGAGAGACCCAGTACTTC.

This chain connects TRBV11-3 to TRBJ2-7, with D perhaps TRBD2 (5 bases). CDR3 length: 12 residues. Trimming removed 0 bases from V and 6 bases from J, with 6 bases in between. Per the germline V gene, CDR1 is SGHNT and CDR2 is YENEEA. CDR3 sequence reads: CASSLDEGEQYF. The CDR3 coding sequence is TGTGCCAGCAGCTTAGATGAGGGCGAGCAGTACTTC.

In nucleotides, the CDR3 is TGTGCCAGCAGTGACCGGACAGGTTTCCCCTATGGCTACACCTTC. As protein: CASSDRTGFPYGYTF. The J gene is TRBJ1-2, the V gene TRBV25-1; 7 positions agree with TRBD1. The CDR3 sequence is 15 residues long. J was trimmed by 4 bases and V by 3 bases; bases with no gene match: 8. In germline, CDR1 is MGHDK, CDR2 SYGVNS.

This chain connects TRBV7-2 to TRBJ2-3; 7 bases are a match to TRBD2. CDR1 SGHTA and CDR2 FQGNSA come from the germline V gene. This CDR3 has 16 amino acids. The V and J ends lost 2 bases and 2 bases, in that order; junction bases with no gene match: 7. CDR3 nucleotide sequence: TGTGCCAGCAGCTTAAACGGGGGGACTAACACAGATACGCAGTATTTT. This codes for CASSLNGGTNTDTQYF.

The chain has TRBV15 and TRBJ1-5; no firm D call. Germline CDR1 LNHNV, CDR2 YYDKDF (reference sequence). V was shortened by 2 bases and J by 0 bases, with 8 bases between the two germline ends. The length of the CDR3 is 15 residues. CDR3 amino acids: CATSRRQDSNQPQHF. In DNA form, the CDR3 reads TGTGCCACCAGCAGAAGGCAGGATAGCAATCAGCCCCAGCATTTT.

The CDR3 sequence is CASSLPRERNTEAFF. DNA of the CDR3: TGTGCCAGCAGCTTGCCGCGGGAGCGAAACACTGAAGCTTTCTTT. V is TRBV7-8 and J is TRBJ1-1; D not resolved. The CDR3 has 15 amino acids. Germline V gene lookup returns CDR1 SGHVS and CDR2 FQNEAQ. V was shortened by 3 bases and J by 2 bases, with 13 bases between the two germline ends.

The V call is TRBV4-3, the J call TRBJ1-2; D is perhaps TRBD1 (5 bases). V lost 0 bases to trimming and J lost 4 bases, with 18 bases between them. The germline gives CDR1 LGHNA, CDR2 YSLEER. The CDR3 covers 17 residues. In DNA form, the CDR3 reads TGCGCCAGCAGCCAAGACGGGGGAGCAGGGCCCGCCTATGGCTACACCTTC. Translating gives CASSQDGGAGPAYGYTF.

J is TRBJ2-5 and V is TRBV28; 8 bases are shared with TRBD1. The germline gives CDR1 MDHEN, CDR2 SYDVKM. Germline trimming cut 5 bases from V and 5 bases from J; bases unmatched to any gene: 10. The CDR3 covers 15 residues. The CDR3 DNA reads as TGTGCCAGCAGTCCCCAGGACAGGGCGGCGGAGACCCAGTACTTC. Its protein is CASSPQDRAAETQYF.

This chain joins TRBV5-3 and TRBJ2-7; D gene ambiguous. TRBV5-3 is identified as an open reading frame with a role that is uncertain. Trimming left V 1 base short and J 0 bases short, with 8 bases between. The CDR3 spans 14 residues. The CDR3 reads CARSLRPVSYEQYF. CDR3 sequence (DNA): TGTGCCAGAAGCTTGCGTCCGGTCTCCTACGAGCAGTACTTC.

The gene calls are TRBV4-1 and TRBJ1-4; D may be TRBD1 (5 bases). Germline V gene data show CDR1 as MGHRA and CDR2 as YSYEKL. Trimming took 1 base from V and 5 from J, leaving 26 bases between them. The CDR3 is made up of 20 amino acids. The CDR3 protein is CASSQAYGTFSTPGNEKLFF. CDR3 bases: TGCGCCAGCAGCCAAGCCTATGGGACTTTCTCCACCCCGGGGAATGAAAAACTGTTTTTT.